This entry lists 10 T cell receptor beta chains sequenced from one sample in a study of cytomegalovirus exposure and HLA in healthy donors. Both 60 Vbeta primers and 13 Jbeta primers went into the PCR. Assay used: immunoSEQ multiplex PCR; TCRdb lists only in-frame clones, some missing. The sample shows some 180,000 clones, around 80% of them seen only once. Sequencing input: PBMCs. The receptor source for this set is a male donor in good health and CMV-seronegative.

Only one count was recorded for this clone. The chain recombines TRBV5-4 with TRBJ2-4, with D possibly being TRBD1 (5 bases). The CDR3 is 13 amino acids. CDR1 is SGHNT, CDR2 YYREEE, per germline (reference sequence). V dropped 1 base and J dropped 9 bases, with 11 bases sitting between them. CDR3 region: CASSLSGHAIQYF. The CDR3 DNA sequence: TGTGCCAGCAGCTTGTCCGGACACGCCATTCAGTACTTC.

The rearrangement joins TRBV11-1 to TRBJ1-1, with 8 bases aligning to TRBD1. Trimming removed 1 base from V and 4 bases from J; junction bases left unmatched: 2. This CDR3 is 14 amino acids long. Germline CDR1 and CDR2: SGHAT and FQDESV (reference sequence). In DNA, the CDR3 is TGTGCCAGCAGCTTAGTTGGGACAGGCACTGAAGCTTTCTTT. Residues: CASSLVGTGTEAFF.

The chain joins TRBV28 to TRBJ2-7, with TRBD1 matching over 8 bases. Unmatched junction bases numbered 13, after V lost 7 bases and J lost 2 bases. CDR3 size: 16 residues. Germline V gene data show CDR1 as MDHEN and CDR2 as SYDVKM. The DNA for the CDR3 is TGTGCCAGCAAATTCAATACAGGACAGGGTCCCTACGAGCAGTACTTC. This encodes CASKFNTGQGPYEQYF.

This chain joins TRBV10-3 and TRBJ1-2; 7 bases map to TRBD1. The CDR3 spans 13 residues. Germline V gene sequence: CDR1 ENHRY, CDR2 SYGVKD. V trimming: 5 bases; J trimming: 5 bases; junction bases outside the gene matches: 5. The CDR3 nucleotides read TGTGCCATCAGTACAGGGGAGCGGTATGGCTACACCTTC. Translation gives CAISTGERYGYTF.

The chain carries TRBV27 and TRBJ2-1; D might be TRBD1 (6 bases). This CDR3 has 14 amino acids. V lost 7 bases and J 4 bases, leaving 14 bases between the germline ends. From germline, CDR1 is MNHEY and CDR2 SMNVEV (reference sequence). CDR3 DNA: TGTGCCAGCACCCGCCAGGGACAATACAATGAGCAGTTCTTC. Its protein product is CASTRQGQYNEQFF.

The chain is built from TRBV5-1 and TRBJ1-1; D ambiguous. The CDR3 spans 14 residues. Germline CDR1 reads SGHRS; CDR2 reads YFSETQ. V was shortened by 0 bases and J by 0 bases, with 6 bases between the two germline ends. CDR3 nucleotides: TGCGCCAGCAGCTTGGACATCATGAACACTGAAGCTTTCTTT. Translation gives CASSLDIMNTEAFF.

The chain employs TRBV5-1 and TRBJ2-2; the match to TRBD1 covers 8 bases. Looked up from germline, CDR1 is SGHRS and CDR2 is YFSETQ. The CDR3 length is 17 residues. The J segment lost 0 bases and the V segment lost 9 bases, leaving 13 bases of the junction unmatched. The CDR3: CATKEDRAHPNTGELFF. The CDR3 DNA follows: TGCGCCACGAAAGAGGACAGGGCACACCCGAACACCGGGGAGCTGTTTTTT.

The chain employs TRBV5-1 and TRBJ2-7; 10 nucleotides agree with TRBD1. Losses at the gene ends were 0 bases for V and 7 bases for J; bases not matched to a gene: 7. The length of the CDR3 is 15 residues. The V gene's germline CDR1 is SGHRS and CDR2 YFSETQ. The CDR3 loop is CASSLERQGAREQYF. DNA for the CDR3: TGCGCCAGCAGCTTGGAACGACAGGGGGCGAGGGAGCAGTACTTC.

This rearrangement joins TRBV28 to TRBJ1-1, with 8 bases lining up with TRBD1. CDR3 length: 12 amino acids. Germline V gene lookup returns CDR1 MDHEN and CDR2 SYDVKM. Trimming took 1 base from V and 10 from J; bases not matched to a gene: 2. The CDR3 loop reads CASSLFDRGAFF. The CDR3 bases are TGTGCCAGCAGTTTATTCGACAGGGGAGCTTTCTTT.

The J gene is TRBJ2-7, the V gene TRBV29-1, with D possibly being TRBD1 (6 bases). The germline CDR1 and CDR2 sequences are SQVTM and ANQGSEA. The CDR3 extends over 14 amino acids. V was trimmed by 4 bases and J by 2 bases, leaving 15 bases between them. CDR3 residues: CSVALTGQAYEQYF. CDR3 coding DNA: TGCAGCGTTGCTCTGACAGGCCAGGCCTACGAGCAGTACTTC.